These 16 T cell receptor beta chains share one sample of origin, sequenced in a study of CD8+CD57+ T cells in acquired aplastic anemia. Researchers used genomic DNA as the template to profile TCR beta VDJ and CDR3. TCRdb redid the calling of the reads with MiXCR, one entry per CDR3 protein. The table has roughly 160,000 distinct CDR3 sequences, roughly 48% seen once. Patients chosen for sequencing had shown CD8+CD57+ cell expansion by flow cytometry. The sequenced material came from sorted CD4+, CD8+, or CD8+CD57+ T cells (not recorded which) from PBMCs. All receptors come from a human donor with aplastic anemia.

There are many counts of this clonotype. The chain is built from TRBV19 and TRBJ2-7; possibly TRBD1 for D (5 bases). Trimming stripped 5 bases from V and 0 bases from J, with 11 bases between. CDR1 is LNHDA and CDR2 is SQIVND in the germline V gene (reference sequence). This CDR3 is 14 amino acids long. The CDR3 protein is CASSWGLSSYEQYF. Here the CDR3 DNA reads TGTGCCAGTAGTTGGGGCCTAAGCTCCTACGAGCAGTACTTC.

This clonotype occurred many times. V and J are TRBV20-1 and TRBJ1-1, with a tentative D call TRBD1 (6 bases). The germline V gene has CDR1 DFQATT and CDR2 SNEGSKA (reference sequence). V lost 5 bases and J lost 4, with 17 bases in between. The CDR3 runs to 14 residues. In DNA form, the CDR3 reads TGCAGTGCTTTCCGGGGGGGGCTAGGCACTGAAGCTTTCTTT. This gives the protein CSAFRGGLGTEAFF.

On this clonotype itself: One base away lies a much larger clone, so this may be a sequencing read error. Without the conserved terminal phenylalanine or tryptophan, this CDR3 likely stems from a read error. The DNA of the CDR3 is TGTGCCAGCAGCTTGACTTATTCATCGGGTTTGGATACGCAGTATGTT. Amino acids: CASSLTYSSGLDTQYV. V gene TRBV9 combines with J gene TRBJ2-3; D unresolved. Germline CDR1 and CDR2: SGDLS and YYNGEE. The CDR3 contains 16 residues. The germline V and J ends were trimmed by 4 bases and 6 bases, with 21 bases remaining between them.

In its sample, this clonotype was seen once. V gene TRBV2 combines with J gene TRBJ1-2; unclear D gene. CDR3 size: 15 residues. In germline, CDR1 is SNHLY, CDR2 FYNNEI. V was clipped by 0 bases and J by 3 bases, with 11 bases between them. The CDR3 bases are TGTGCCAGCAGTGAAGCAGCGGCGGGAGACTATGGCTACACCTTC. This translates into CASSEAAAGDYGYTF.

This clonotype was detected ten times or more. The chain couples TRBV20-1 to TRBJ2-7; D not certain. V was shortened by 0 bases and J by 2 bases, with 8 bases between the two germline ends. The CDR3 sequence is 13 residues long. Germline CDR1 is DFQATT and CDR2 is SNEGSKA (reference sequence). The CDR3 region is CSAREVQPYEQYF. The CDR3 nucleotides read TGCAGTGCTAGAGAGGTGCAGCCCTACGAGCAGTACTTC.

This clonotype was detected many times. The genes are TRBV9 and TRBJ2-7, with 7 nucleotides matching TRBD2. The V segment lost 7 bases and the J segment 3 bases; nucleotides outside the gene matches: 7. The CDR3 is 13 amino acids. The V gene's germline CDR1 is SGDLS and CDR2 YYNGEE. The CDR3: CASWEGRGYEQYF. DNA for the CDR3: TGTGCCAGCTGGGAGGGAAGGGGCTACGAGCAGTACTTC.

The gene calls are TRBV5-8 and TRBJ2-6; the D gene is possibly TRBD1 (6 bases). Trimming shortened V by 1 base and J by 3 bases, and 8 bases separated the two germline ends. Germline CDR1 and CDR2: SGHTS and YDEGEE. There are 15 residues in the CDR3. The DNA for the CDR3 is TGTGCCAGCAGCTTGACAGGGCTTGGGGCCAACGTCCTGACTTTC. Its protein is CASSLTGLGANVLTF.

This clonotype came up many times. CDR3 in amino acids: CASSEFGPQNQPQHF. CDR3 nucleotides: TGTGCCAGCAGTGAATTTGGTCCCCAAAATCAGCCCCAGCATTTT. The V gene is TRBV2, the J gene TRBJ1-5, with D unclear. V was pared by 2 bases and J by 4 bases, with 12 bases between. Germline V lookup: CDR1 SNHLY, CDR2 FYNNEI. The CDR3 has 15 amino acids. The variable domain in full, with the rest retrieved from reference TRBV2 and TRBJ1-5, is EPEVTQTPSHQVTQMGQEVILRCVPISNHLYFYWYRQILGQKVEFLVSFYNNEISEKSEIFDDQFSVERPDGSNFTLKIRSTKLEDSAMYFCASSEFGPQNQPQHFGDGTRLSIL.

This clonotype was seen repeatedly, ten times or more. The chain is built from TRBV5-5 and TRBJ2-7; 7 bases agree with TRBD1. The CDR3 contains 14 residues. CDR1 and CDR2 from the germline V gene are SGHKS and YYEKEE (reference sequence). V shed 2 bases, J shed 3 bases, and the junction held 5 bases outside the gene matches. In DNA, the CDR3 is TGTGCCAGCAGCTTCGGGACAGTCTTCTACGAGCAGTACTTC. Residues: CASSFGTVFYEQYF.

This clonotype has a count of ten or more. The CDR3 spells CASSYGLAGLTDTQYF. As DNA, the CDR3 is TGTGCCAGCAGTTACGGACTAGCGGGACTAACAGATACGCAGTATTTT. This chain links TRBV6-5 with TRBJ2-3; 12 bases are a match to TRBD2. CDR1 is MNHEY, CDR2 SVGAGI, per germline. The CDR3 spans 16 residues. V dropped 2 bases and J dropped 3; count of bases not matched to a gene: 3.

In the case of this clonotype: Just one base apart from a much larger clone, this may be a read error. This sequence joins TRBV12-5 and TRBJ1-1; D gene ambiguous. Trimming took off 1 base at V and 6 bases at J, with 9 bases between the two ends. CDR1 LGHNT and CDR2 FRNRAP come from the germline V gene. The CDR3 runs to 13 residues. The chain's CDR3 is CASGLAGQPEAFF. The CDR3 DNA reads TGTGCTAGTGGTTTGGCAGGTCAGCCTGAAGCTTTCTTT. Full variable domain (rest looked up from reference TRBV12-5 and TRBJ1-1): DARVTQTPRHKVTEMGQEVTMRCQPILGHNTVFWYRQTMMQGLELLAYFRNRAPLDDSGMPKDRFSAEMPDATLATLKIQPSEPRDSAVYFCASGLAGQPEAFFGQGTRLTVV.

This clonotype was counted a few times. The CDR3 sequence: CASSVDGYSYNEQFF. The CDR3 nucleotides read TGTGCCAGCAGTGTCGACGGATACTCCTACAATGAGCAGTTCTTC. This chain joins TRBV12-3 or TRBV12-4 and TRBJ2-1; D gene ambiguous. The CDR3 spans 15 residues. V was trimmed by 5 bases and J by 0 bases, leaving 11 bases between them.

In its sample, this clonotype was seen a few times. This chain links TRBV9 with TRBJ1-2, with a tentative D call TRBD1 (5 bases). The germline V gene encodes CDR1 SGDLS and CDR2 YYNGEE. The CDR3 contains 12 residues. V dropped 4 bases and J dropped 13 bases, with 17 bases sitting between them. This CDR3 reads CASSPPTAPPTF. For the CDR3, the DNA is TGTGCCAGCAGCCCCCCGACAGCGCCTCCCACCTTC.

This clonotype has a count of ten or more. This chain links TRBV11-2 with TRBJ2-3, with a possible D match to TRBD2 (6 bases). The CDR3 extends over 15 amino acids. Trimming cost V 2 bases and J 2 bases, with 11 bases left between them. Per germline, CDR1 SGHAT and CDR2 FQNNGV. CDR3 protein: CASSLWTTNTDTQYF. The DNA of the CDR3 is TGTGCCAGCAGCTTATGGACTACCAACACAGATACGCAGTATTTT.

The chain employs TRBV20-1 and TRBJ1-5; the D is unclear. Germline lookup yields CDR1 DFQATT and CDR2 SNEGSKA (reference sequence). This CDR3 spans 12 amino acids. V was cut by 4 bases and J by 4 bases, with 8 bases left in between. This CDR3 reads CSANRANQPQHF. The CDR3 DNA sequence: TGCAGTGCTAACCGGGCTAATCAGCCCCAGCATTTT.

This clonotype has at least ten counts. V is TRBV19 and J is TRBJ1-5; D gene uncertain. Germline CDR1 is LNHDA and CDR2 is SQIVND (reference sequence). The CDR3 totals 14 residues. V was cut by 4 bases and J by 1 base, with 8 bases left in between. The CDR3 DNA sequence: TGTGCCAGTAGTACAGCGGGGAGCAATCAGCCCCAGCATTTT. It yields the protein CASSTAGSNQPQHF.